These 7 T cell receptor beta chains came from one sample sequenced in a study of T cells expressing NK-cell markers. TCRdb re-called the 5' RACE reads and gives one entry per CDR3 protein, without DNA. In all, the sample yields 500,000 to 700,000 distinct CDR3 sequences. The sample taken for sequencing was blood T cells: a sorted CD56 or NKG2C T cell subset, CD4+ or CD8+ T cells, or bulk PBMC T cells (not recorded which). These receptors originate from a man aged 18 to 30 in good health.

The genes are TRBV5-1 and TRBJ2-3; TCRdb selects TRBD1, and the lack of DNA leaves this call unchecked. Germline V gene lookup returns CDR1 SGHRS and CDR2 YFSETQ. The CDR3 has 16 amino acids. The CDR3 here is CASSLGVLGTQDTQYF.

The CDR3 loop reads CASSQVSGGTGEAFF. The V and J genes are TRBV4-3 and TRBJ1-1; TCRdb proposes TRBD1, but this gene call is untestable without DNA. The CDR3 contains 15 residues. Looked up from germline, CDR1 is LGHNA and CDR2 is YSLEER.

This chain connects TRBV20-1 to TRBJ2-3; TCRdb reports TRBD2, a call that lacks DNA to check it against. Per germline, CDR1 DFQATT and CDR2 SNEGSKA (reference sequence). The CDR3 is 11 residues long. CDR3 loop: CCPFSTDTQYF.

This rearrangement joins TRBV5-1 to TRBJ2-6; TCRdb names TRBD1, which stays unverified in the absence of DNA. The CDR3 runs to 16 residues. The V gene's germline CDR1 is SGHRS and CDR2 YFSETQ. CDR3 in amino acids: CASSPEPHTGANVLTF.

V gene TRBV12-3 or TRBV12-4 combines with J gene TRBJ2-1; TCRdb lists TRBD2, though no DNA is available to test this call. The CDR3 extends over 13 amino acids. This chain's CDR3 is CASIRLAGNEQFF.

The chain joins TRBV20-1 to TRBJ2-1; the TRBD2 assignment by TCRdb is unverifiable without DNA. CDR1 and CDR2 (germline): DFQATT, SNEGSKA (reference sequence). The CDR3 consists of 17 residues. The CDR3 is CSATPRYRRSSYNEQFF.

The chain joins TRBV12-5 to TRBJ2-3. The CDR3 is 14 residues long. The germline V gene has CDR1 LGHNT and CDR2 FRNRAP. This CDR3 reads CASGLVESRITQYF.